This TCR beta chain derives from a study of response to subunit inactivated influenza vaccine. Study-level points and caveats: It was the authors' suggestion that each seasonal influenza vaccination recruits few new T cells.

MiXCR, run by TCRdb on the RT-PCR reads, gives a single entry per CDR3 protein. The sample carries 560,000 or so distinct CDR3 sequences, less than 10% recorded once. This clonotype has just a few counts. Its target is unknown. There are 16 residues in the CDR3. The germline V gene encodes CDR1 MNHEY and CDR2 SVGEGT. V dropped 8 bases and J dropped 9; count of bases not matched to a gene: 19. The material was PBMCs from blood, obtained 23 to 25 months after vaccination. The chain carries TRBV6-2 or TRBV6-3 and TRBJ2-5, with TRBD2 matching over 9 bases. This TCR came from a man in his fifties or sixties who received an inactivated influenza vaccine. In DNA, the CDR3 is TGTGCCAGCGCCATAGCTTCTAGCGGGGCCCCCGGAGCCCAGTACTTC. This encodes CASAIASSGAPGAQYF.